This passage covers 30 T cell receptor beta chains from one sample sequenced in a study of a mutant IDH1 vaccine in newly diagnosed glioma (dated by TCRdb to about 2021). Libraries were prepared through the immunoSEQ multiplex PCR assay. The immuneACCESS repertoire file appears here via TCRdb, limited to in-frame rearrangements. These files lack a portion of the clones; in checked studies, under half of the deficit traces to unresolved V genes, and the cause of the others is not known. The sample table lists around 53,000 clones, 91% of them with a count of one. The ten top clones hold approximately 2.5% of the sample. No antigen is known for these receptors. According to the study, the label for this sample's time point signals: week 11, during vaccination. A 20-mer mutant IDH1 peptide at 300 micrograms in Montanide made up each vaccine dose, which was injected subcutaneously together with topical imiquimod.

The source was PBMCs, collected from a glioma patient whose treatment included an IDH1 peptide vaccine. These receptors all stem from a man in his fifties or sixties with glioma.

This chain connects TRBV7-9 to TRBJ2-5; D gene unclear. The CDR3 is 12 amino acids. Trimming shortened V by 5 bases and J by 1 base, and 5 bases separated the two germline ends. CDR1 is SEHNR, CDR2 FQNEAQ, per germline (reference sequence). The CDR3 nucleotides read TGTGCCAGCAGCCAAGGCCAAGAGACCCAGTACTTC. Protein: CASSQGQETQYF.

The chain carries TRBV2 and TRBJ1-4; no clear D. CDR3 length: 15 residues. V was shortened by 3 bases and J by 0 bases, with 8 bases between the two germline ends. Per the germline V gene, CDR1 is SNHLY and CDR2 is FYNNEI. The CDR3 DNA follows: TGTGCCAGCAGTGACGCAGCTGCAACTAATGAAAAACTGTTTTTT. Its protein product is CASSDAAATNEKLFF.

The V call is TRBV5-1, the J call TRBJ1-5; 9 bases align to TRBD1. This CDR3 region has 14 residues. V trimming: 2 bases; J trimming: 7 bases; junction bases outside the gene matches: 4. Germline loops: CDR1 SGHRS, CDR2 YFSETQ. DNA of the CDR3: TGCGCCAGCAGCTTACAGGGGGCCGGACAGCCCCAGCATTTT. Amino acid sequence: CASSLQGAGQPQHF.

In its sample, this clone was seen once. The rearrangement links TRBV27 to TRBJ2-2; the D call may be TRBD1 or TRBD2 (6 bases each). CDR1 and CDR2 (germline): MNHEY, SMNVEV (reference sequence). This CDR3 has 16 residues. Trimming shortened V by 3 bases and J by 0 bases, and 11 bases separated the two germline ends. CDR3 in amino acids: CASSFGGLANTGELFF. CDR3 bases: TGTGCCAGCAGTTTTGGGGGGCTAGCGAACACCGGGGAGCTGTTTTTT.

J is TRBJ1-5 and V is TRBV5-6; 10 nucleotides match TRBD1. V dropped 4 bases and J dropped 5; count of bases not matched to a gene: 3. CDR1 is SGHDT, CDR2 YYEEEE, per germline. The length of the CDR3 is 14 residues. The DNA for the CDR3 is TGTGCCAGCAGCCTTGGGACAGGGGATCAGCCCCAGCATTTT. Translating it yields CASSLGTGDQPQHF. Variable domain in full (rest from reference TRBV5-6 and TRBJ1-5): DAGVTQSPTHLIKTRGQQVTLRCSPKSGHDTVSWYQQALGQGPQFIFQYYEEEERQRGNFPDRFSGHQFPNYSSELNVNALLLGDSALYLCASSLGTGDQPQHFGDGTRLSIL.

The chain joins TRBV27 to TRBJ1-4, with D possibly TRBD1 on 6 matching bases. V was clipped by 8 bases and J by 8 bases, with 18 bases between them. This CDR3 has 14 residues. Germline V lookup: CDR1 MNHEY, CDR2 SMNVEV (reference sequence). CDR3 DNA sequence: TGTGCCAGCTCCCGGACAGAAGCTAGGGAAAAACTGTTTTTT. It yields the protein CASSRTEAREKLFF.

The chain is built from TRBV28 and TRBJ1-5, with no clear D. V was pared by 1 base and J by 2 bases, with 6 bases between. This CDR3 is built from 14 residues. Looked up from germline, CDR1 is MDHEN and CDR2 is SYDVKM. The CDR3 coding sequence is TGTGCCAGCAGTTTATTGAGGGGCAATCAGCCCCAGCATTTT. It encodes CASSLLRGNQPQHF.

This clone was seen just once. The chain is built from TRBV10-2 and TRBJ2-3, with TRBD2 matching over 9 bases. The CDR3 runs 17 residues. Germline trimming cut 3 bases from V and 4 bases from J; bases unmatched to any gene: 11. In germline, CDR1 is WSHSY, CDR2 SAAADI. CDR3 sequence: CASSEPGGRGGPDTQYF. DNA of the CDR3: TGCGCCAGCAGTGAACCCGGGGGGCGGGGGGGGCCAGATACGCAGTATTTT.

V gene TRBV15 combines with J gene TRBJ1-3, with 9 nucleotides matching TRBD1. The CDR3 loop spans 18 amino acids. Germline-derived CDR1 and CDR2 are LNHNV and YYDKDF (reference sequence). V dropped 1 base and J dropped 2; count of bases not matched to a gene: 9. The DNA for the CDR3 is TGTGCCACCAGCAGAGGCCAGGACAGGGGCAAAACTGGAAACACCATATATTTT. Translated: CATSRGQDRGKTGNTIYF.

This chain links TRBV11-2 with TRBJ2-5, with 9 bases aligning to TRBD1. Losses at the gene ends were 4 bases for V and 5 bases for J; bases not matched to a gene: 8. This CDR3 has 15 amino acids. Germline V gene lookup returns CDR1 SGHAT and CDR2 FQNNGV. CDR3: CASSSPRTGAETQYF. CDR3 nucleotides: TGTGCCAGCAGCTCCCCTCGGACAGGGGCTGAGACCCAGTACTTC.

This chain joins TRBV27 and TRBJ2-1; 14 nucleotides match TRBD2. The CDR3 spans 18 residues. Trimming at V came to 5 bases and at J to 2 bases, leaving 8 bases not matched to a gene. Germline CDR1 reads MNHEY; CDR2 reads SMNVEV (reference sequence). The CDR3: CASSLVGTSGSAYNEQFF. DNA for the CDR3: TGTGCCAGCAGTCTAGTAGGGACTAGCGGGAGCGCCTACAATGAGCAGTTCTTC.

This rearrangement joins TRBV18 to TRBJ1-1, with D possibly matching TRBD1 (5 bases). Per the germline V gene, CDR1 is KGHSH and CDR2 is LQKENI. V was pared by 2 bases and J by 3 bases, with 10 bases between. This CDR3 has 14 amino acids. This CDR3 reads CASSPMRDHTEAFF. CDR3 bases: TGTGCCAGCTCACCAATGAGGGACCACACTGAAGCTTTCTTT.

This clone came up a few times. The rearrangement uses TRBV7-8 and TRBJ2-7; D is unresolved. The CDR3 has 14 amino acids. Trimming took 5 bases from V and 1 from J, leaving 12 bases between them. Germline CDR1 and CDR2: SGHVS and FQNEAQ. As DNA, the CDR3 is TGTGCCAGCAGCCCCGCAGTGAGATCCTACGAGCAGTACTTC. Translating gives CASSPAVRSYEQYF. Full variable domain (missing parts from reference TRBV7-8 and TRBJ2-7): GAGVSQSPRYKVAKRGQDVALRCDPISGHVSLFWYQQALGQGPEFLTYFQNEAQLDKSGLPSDRFFAERPEGSVSTLKIQRTQQEDSAVYLCASSPAVRSYEQYFGPGTRLTVT.

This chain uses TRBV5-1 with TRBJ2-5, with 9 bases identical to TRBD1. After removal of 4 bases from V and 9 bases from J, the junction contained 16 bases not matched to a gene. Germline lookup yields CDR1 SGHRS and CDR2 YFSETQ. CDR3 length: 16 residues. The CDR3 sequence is CASSASGTGTHGAQYF. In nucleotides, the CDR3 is TGCGCCAGCAGCGCGTCCGGGACAGGGACCCACGGGGCCCAGTACTTC. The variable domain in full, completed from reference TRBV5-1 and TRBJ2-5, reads KAGVTQTPRYLIKTRGQQVTLSCSPISGHRSVSWYQQTPGQGLQFLFEYFSETQRNKGNFPGRFSGRQFSNSRSEMNVSTLELGDSALYLCASSASGTGTHGAQYFGPGTRLLVL.

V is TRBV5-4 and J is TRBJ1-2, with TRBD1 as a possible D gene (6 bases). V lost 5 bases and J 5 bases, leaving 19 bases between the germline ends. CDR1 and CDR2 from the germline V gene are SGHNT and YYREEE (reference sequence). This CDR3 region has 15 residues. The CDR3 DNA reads TGTGCCAGCAGGAGCTACAGGGCGGGCCTTTATGGCTACACCTTC. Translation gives CASRSYRAGLYGYTF.

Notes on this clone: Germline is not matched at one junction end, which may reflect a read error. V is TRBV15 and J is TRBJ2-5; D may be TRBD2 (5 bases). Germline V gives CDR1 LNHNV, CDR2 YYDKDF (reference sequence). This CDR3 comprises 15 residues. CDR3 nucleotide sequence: TGTGCCACCAGCAGAGACCTTTCTAGCCTAACGCAGTATCACTTC. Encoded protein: CATSRDLSSLTQYHF.

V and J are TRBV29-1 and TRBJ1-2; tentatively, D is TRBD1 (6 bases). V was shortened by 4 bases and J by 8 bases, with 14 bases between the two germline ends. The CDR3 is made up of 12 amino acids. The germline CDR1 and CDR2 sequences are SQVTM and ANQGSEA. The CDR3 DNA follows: TGCAGCGTTGTGGGGGGCGCGGAAGGCTACACCTTC. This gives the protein CSVVGGAEGYTF. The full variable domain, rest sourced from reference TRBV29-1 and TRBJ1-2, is SAVISQKPSRDICQRGTSLTIQCQVDSQVTMMFWYRQQPGQSLTLIATANQGSEATYESGFVIDKFPISRPNLTFSTLTVSNMSPEDSSIYLCSVVGGAEGYTFGSGTRLTVV.

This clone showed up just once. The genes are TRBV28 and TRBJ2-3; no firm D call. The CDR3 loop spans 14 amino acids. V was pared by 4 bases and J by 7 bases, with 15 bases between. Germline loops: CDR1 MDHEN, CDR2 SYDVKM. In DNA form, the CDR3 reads TGTGCCAGCAGTTCCGCGTTTCCCGGTAATACGCAGTATTTT. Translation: CASSSAFPGNTQYF.

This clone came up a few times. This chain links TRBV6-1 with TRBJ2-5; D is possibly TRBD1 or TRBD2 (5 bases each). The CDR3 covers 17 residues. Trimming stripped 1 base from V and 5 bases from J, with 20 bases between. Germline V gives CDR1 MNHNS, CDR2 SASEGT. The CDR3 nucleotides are TGTGCCAGCAGTGAAGGTCCTGGGGGAACCCGGCGGGAGACCCAGTACTTC. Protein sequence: CASSEGPGGTRRETQYF.

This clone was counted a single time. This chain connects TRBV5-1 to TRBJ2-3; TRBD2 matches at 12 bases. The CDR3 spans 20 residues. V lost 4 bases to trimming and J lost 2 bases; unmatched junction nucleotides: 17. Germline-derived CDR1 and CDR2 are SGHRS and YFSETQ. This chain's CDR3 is CASSLIGLAGGTTTTDTQYF. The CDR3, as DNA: TGCGCCAGCAGCCTGATAGGGCTAGCGGGAGGGACCACCACCACAGATACGCAGTATTTT.

CDR3 sequence (DNA): TGTGCCACCAGCATAGGACGCAACACTGAAGCTTTCTTT. Residues: CATSIGRNTEAFF. This chain uses TRBV15 with TRBJ1-1; D call uncertain. This CDR3 is built from 13 residues. Germline V lookup: CDR1 LNHNV, CDR2 YYDKDF (reference sequence). V lost 4 bases to trimming and J lost 2 bases, with 8 bases between them.

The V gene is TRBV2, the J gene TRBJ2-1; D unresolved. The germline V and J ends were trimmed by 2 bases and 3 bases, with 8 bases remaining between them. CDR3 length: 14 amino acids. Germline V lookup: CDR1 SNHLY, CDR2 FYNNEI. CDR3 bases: TGTGCCAGCAGTGAATCAGTAATCTACAATGAGCAGTTCTTC. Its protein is CASSESVIYNEQFF. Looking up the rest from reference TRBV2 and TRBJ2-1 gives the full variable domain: EPEVTQTPSHQVTQMGQEVILRCVPISNHLYFYWYRQILGQKVEFLVSFYNNEISEKSEIFDDQFSVERPDGSNFTLKIRSTKLEDSAMYFCASSESVIYNEQFFGPGTRLTVL.

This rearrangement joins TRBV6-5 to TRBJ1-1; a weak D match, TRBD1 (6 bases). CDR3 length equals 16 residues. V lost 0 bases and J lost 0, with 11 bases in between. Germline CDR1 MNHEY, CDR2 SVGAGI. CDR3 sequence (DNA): TGTGCCAGCAGTTACTCGAGGGGGAGCTTGAACACTGAAGCTTTCTTT. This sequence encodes CASSYSRGSLNTEAFF.

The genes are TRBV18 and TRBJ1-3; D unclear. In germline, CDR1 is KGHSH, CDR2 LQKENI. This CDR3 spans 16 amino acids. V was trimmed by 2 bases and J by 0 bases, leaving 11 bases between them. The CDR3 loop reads CASSPELQSSGNTIYF. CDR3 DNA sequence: TGTGCCAGCTCACCAGAGCTGCAGAGCTCTGGAAACACCATATATTTT.

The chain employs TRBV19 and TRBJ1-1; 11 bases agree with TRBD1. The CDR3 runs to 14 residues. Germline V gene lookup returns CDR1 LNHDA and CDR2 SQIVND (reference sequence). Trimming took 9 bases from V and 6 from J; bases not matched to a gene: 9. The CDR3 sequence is CASKSDRGPAEAFF. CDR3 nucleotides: TGTGCCAGCAAATCGGACAGGGGGCCCGCTGAAGCTTTCTTT.

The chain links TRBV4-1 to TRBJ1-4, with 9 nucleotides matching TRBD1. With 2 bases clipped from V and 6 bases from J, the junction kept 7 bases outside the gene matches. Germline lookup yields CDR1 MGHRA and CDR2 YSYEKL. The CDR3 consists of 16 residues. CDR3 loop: CASSQSRTGVDEKLFF. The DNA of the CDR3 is TGCGCCAGCAGCCAATCACGGACAGGGGTGGATGAAAAACTGTTTTTT.

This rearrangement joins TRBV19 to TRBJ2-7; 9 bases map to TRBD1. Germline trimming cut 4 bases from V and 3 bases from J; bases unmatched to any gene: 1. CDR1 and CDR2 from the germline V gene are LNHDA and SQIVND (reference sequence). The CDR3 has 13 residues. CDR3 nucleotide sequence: TGTGCCAGTAGTAGGGGACAGGGCTACGAGCAGTACTTC. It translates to CASSRGQGYEQYF.

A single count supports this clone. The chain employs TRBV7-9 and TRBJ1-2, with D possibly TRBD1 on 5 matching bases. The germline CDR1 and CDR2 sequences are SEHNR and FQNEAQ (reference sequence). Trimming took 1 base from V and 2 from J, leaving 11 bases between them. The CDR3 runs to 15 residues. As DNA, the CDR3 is TGTGCCAGCAGCTTAGAAGGGGACCGAAACTATGGCTACACCTTC. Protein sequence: CASSLEGDRNYGYTF.

CDR3 nucleotides: TGTGCCAGCAGTACCCCCGGGACAGGGTACTACGAGCAGTACTTC. This gives the protein CASSTPGTGYYEQYF. The rearrangement links TRBV28 to TRBJ2-7, with TRBD1 matching 9 bases. Germline CDR1 reads MDHEN; CDR2 reads SYDVKM. The CDR3 runs 15 residues. J was trimmed by 3 bases and V by 5 bases; bases with no gene match: 8.

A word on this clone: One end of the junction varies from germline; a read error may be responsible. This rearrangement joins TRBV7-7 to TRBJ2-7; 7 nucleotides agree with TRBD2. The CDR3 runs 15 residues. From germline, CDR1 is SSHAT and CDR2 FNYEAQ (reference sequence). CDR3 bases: TGTGCTAGCAGTCCTTTGCGGGGGAACTCCTACGAGCAGTACTTC. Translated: CASSPLRGNSYEQYF.